This T cell receptor (beta chain) is from a study of blood T cells in healthy people across ages. This clonotype was picked up a small number of times. The antigen is undetermined. CDR1 is MDHEN and CDR2 is SYDVKM in the germline V gene. The CDR3 contains 15 residues. The V and J ends lost 7 bases and 2 bases respectively, with 17 bases between them. Through a sample-barcoded 5' primer and a J-beta primer mix, a second PCR was run for roughly 6 to 12 cycles. Each CDR3 protein gets one entry after TCRdb re-called the 5' RACE reads with MiXCR. This sample has 900,000 to 950,000 distinct CDR3 sequences, with roughly 28% found just once. General study points: Unsorted PBMC input precluded a conclusive naive versus antigen-experienced comparison.

This same sample was also taken into another study, of T cells of mothers and their children. That source adds: Related mother-child pairs shared slightly more overlap than unrelated pairs, but the difference was non-significant.

Sequencing was done on a sample of blood. The J gene is TRBJ1-2, the V gene TRBV28; tentative D call: TRBD1 (6 bases). The TCR comes from a middle-aged woman in good health. DNA for the CDR3: TGTGCCAGCAAACTTACAGGGATTGCGAACTATGGCTACACCTTC. This translates into CASKLTGIANYGYTF.